The sample holds many counts of the clone carrying this T cell receptor beta chain. Its antigen is still unknown. Trimming took off 6 bases at V and 2 bases at J, with 10 bases between the two ends. The CDR3 extends over 13 amino acids. Germline-derived CDR1 and CDR2 are MDHEN and SYDVKM. This specimen belongs to a study of T cells in Graves' hyperthyroidism and ophthalmopathy. Graves' hyperthyroidism qualified as stable when ophthalmopathy did not progress within 18 months. Study-wide results and caveats: Stable hyperthyroidism was told apart from ophthalmopathy by a model built on 13 V-J features.

RNA transcripts were the template for amplifying TCR beta CDR3 regions. The TCR CDR3 first-round RT-PCR relied on the HTBI primer set. TCRdb fed the multiplex PCR reads into MiXCR, producing one record per CDR3 protein. The sample holds under 350,000 distinct CDR3 sequences, roughly 23% seen once. This TCR was sampled from a woman aged 45-65 years with Graves' hyperthyroidism. Sequences were obtained from blood. The chain employs TRBV28 and TRBJ1-2, with D hard to call. The CDR3 DNA is TGTGCCAGCAGATTCGACGGAAACTATGGCTACACCTTC. Protein sequence: CASRFDGNYGYTF.